This TCR beta chain was observed in a study of a mutant IDH1 vaccine in newly diagnosed glioma. The assay was immunoSEQ multiplex PCR, and TCRdb's table has in-frame clones only and misses some. The sample lists about 68,000 clones, roughly 78% occurring once. This clone has just a few counts. Time point noted: baseline, week 1 (first vaccination visit). Regarding treatment: pre-vaccination baseline after standard-of-care therapy. New IDH1-mutant, ATRX-lost WHO grade 3 or 4 astrocytomas occurred in donors. The clonotype originates from a man in his fifties or sixties with glioma. Sequenced material: PBMCs, taken from a glioma patient treated with radiotherapy, temozolomide or both.

CDR3: CASSLGGNTIYF. CDR3 DNA: TGTGCCAGCAGCTTGGGGGGAAACACCATATATTTT. V and J are TRBV5-4 and TRBJ1-3; D unclear. V was shortened by 0 bases and J by 4 bases, with 2 bases between the two germline ends. From germline, CDR1 is SGHNT and CDR2 YYREEE (reference sequence). CDR3 length: 12 amino acids.